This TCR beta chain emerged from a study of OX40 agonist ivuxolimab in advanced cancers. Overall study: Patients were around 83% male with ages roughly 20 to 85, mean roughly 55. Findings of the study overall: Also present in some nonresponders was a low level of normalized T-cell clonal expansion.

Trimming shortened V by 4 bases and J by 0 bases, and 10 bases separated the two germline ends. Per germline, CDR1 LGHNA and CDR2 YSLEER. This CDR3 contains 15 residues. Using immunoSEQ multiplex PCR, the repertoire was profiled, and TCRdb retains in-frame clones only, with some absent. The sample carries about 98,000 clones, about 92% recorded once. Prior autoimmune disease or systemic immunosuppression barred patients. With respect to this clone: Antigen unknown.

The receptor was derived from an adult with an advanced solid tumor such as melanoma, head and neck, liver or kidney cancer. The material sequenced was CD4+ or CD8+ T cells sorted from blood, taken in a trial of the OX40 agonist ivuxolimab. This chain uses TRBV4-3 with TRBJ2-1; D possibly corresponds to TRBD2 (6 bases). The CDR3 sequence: CASSRGVGSYNEQFF. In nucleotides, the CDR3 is TGCGCCAGCAGCCGGGGGGTGGGCTCCTACAATGAGCAGTTCTTC.